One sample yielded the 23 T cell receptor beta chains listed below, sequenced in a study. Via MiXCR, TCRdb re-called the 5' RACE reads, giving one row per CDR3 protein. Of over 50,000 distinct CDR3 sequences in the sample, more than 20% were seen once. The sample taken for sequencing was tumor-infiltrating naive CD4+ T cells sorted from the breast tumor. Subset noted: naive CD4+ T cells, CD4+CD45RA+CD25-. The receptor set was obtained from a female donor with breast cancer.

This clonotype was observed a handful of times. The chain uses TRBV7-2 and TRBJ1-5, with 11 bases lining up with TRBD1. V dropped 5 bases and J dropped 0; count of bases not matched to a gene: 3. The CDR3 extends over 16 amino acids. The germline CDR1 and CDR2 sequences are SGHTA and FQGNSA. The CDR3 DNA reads TGTGCCAGCAGCAGGACAGGGGGCGTTAGCAATCAGCCCCAGCATTTT. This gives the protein CASSRTGGVSNQPQHF. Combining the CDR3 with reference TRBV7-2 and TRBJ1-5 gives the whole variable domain GAGVSQSPSNKVTEKGKDVELRCDPISGHTALYWYRQSLGQGLEFLIYFQGNSAPDKSGLPSDRFSAERTGGSVSTLTIQRTQQEDSAVYLCASSRTGGVSNQPQHFGDGTRLSIL.

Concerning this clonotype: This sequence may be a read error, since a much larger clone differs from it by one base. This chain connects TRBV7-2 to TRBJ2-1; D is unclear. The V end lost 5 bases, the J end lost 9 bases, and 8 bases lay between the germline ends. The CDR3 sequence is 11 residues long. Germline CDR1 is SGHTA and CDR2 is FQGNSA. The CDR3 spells CASSLLIEQFF. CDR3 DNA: TGTGCCAGCAGCCTCCTCATTGAGCAGTTCTTC.

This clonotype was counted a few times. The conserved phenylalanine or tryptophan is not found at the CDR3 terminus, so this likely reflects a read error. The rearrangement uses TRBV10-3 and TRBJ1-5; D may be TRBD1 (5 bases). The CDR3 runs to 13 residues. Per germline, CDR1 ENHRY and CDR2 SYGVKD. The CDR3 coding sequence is TGTGCGACAAACGAAGGGGTTGAATCAGCCCAGCATTTG. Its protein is CATNEGVESAQHL.

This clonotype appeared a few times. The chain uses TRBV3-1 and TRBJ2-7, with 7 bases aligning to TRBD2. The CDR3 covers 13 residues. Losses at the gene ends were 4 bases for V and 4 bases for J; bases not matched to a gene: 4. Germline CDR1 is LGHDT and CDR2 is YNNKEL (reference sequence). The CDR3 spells CASSLPGRYEQYF. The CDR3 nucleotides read TGTGCCAGCAGCCTCCCCGGGAGGTACGAGCAGTACTTC.

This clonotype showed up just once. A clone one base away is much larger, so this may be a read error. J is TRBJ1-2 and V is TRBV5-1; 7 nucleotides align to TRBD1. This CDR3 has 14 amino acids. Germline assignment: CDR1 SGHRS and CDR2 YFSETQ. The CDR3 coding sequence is TGCGCCAGCAGCTTAACAGGGGCTAAATATGGCTACACCTTC. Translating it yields CASSLTGAKYGYTF.

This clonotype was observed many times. CDR3 protein: CSAYRGLAGGSEGSEQYF. The CDR3 DNA sequence: TGCAGTGCATACCGGGGACTAGCGGGAGGGAGTGAGGGGAGCGAGCAGTACTTC. V and J are TRBV20-1 and TRBJ2-7; 16 nucleotides line up with TRBD2. CDR1 DFQATT and CDR2 SNEGSKA come from the germline V gene (reference sequence). The CDR3 runs 18 residues. The V gene end was trimmed by 6 bases and the J gene end by 6 bases; junction bases not matched to a gene: 17.

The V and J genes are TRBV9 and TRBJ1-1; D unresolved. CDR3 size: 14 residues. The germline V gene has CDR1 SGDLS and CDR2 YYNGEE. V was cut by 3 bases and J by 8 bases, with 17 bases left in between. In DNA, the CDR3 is TGTGCCAGCAGCGCCATAACCGACGGAGGCGAAGCTTTCTTT. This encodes CASSAITDGGEAFF.

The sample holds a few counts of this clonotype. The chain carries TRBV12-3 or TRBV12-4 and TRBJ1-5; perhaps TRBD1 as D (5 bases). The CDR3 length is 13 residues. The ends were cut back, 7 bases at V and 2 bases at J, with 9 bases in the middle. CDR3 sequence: CASKQGRNQPQHF. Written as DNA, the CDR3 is TGTGCCAGCAAGCAGGGTCGCAATCAGCCCCAGCATTTT.

The DNA for the CDR3 is TGTGCCAGCAGTGAACCGGGACTAGCGGGACACTACGAGCAGTACTTC. This codes for CASSEPGLAGHYEQYF. J is TRBJ2-7 and V is TRBV2; 13 nucleotides align to TRBD2. CDR1 is SNHLY and CDR2 is FYNNEI in the germline V gene. CDR3 length: 16 residues. V was clipped by 2 bases and J by 3 bases; unmatched bases: 4.

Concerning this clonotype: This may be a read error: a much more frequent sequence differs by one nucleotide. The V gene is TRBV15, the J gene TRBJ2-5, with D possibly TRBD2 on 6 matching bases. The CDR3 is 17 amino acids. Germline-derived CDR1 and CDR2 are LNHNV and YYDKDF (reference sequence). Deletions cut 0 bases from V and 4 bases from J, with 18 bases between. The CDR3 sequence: CATSRESLVGGGETQYF. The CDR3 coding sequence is TGTGCCACCAGCAGAGAGAGCCTAGTGGGAGGTGGAGAGACCCAGTACTTC. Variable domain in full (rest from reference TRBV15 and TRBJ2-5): DAMVIQNPRYQVTQFGKPVTLSCSQTLNHNVMYWYQQKSSQAPKLLFHYYDKDFNNEADTPDNFQSRRPNTSFCFLDIRSPGLGDTAMYLCATSRESLVGGGETQYFGPGTRLLVL.

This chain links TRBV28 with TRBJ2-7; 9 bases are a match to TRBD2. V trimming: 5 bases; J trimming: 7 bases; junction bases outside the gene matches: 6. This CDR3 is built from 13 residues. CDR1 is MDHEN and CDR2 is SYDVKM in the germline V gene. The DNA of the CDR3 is TGTGCCAGCAGTGCGGGAGGGAGGGAAGAGCAGTACTTC. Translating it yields CASSAGGREEQYF.

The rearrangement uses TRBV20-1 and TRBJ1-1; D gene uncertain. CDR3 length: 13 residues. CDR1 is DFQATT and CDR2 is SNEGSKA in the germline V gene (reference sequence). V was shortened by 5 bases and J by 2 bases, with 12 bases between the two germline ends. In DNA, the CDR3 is TGCAGTGCTCCAGCTTTCCTCAACACTGAAGCTTTCTTT. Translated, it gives CSAPAFLNTEAFF.

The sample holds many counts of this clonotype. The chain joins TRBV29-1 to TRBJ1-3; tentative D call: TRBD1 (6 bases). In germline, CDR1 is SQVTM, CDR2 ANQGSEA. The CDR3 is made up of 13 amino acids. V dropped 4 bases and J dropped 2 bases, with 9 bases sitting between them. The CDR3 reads CSVVRGPGNTIYF. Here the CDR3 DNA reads TGCAGCGTTGTGCGGGGGCCTGGAAACACCATATATTTT.

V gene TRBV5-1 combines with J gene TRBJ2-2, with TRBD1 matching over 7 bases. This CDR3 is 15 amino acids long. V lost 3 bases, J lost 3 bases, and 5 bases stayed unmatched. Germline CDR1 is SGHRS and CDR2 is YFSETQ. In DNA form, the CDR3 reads TGCGCCAGCAGCTCGGGACAGTGGGACACCGGGGAGCTGTTTTTT. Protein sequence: CASSSGQWDTGELFF.

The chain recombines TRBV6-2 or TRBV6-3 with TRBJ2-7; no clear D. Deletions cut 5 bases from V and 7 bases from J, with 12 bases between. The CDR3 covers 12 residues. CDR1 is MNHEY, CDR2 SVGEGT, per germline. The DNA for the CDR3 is TGTGCCAGCAGTGAACTGAGTGGGGAGCAGTACTTC. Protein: CASSELSGEQYF.

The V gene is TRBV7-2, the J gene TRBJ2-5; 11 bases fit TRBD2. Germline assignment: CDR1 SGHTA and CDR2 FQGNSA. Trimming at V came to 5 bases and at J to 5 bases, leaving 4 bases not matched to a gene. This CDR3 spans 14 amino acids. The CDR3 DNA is TGTGCCAGCAGCCCCATAGCGGGAGGGGAGACCCAGTACTTC. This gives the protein CASSPIAGGETQYF.

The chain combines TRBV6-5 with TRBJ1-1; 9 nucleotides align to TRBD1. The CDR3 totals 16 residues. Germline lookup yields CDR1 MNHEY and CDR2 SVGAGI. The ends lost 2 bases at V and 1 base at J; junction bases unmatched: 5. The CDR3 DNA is TGTGCCAGCAGTTACGCAGGACAGGGGCAGAACACTGAAGCTTTCTTT. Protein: CASSYAGQGQNTEAFF.

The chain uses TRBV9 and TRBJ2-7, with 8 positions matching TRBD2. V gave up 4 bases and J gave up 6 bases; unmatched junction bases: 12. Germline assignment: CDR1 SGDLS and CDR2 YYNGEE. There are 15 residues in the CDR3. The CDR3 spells CASSPEVAGISEQYF. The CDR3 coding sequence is TGTGCCAGCAGCCCGGAGGTAGCGGGAATTAGCGAGCAGTACTTC.

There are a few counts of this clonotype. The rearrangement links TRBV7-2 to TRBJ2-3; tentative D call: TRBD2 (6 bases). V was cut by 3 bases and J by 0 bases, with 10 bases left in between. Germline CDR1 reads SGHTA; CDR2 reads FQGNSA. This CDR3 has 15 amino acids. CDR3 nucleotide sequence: TGTGCCAGCAGCTTTAGGGCGGGGAGCACAGATACGCAGTATTTT. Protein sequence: CASSFRAGSTDTQYF.

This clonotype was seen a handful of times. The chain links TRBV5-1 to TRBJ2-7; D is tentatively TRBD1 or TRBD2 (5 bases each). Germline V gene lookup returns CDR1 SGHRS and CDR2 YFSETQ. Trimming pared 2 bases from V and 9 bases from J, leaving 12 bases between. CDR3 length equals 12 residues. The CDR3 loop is CASSFGHGGQYF. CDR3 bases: TGCGCCAGCAGCTTCGGACATGGAGGGCAGTACTTC.

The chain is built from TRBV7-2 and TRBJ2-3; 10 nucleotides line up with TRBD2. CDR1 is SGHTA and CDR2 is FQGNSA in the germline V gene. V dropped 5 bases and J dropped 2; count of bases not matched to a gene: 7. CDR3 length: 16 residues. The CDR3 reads CASSPTSGALTDTQYF. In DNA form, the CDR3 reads TGTGCCAGCAGCCCTACTAGCGGGGCTCTCACAGATACGCAGTATTTT.

DNA of the CDR3: TGCGCCAGCAGCCCGCGGGACAGTGGGTCTGAAAAACTGTTTTTT. Amino acids: CASSPRDSGSEKLFF. The chain couples TRBV5-1 to TRBJ1-4, with TRBD1 matching over 7 bases. The junction had 10 bases not matched to a gene; V was cut back by 4 bases and J by 7 bases. In germline, CDR1 is SGHRS, CDR2 YFSETQ. This CDR3 has 15 amino acids. The full variable domain, with the rest looked up from reference TRBV5-1 and TRBJ1-4, is KAGVTQTPRYLIKTRGQQVTLSCSPISGHRSVSWYQQTPGQGLQFLFEYFSETQRNKGNFPGRFSGRQFSNSRSEMNVSTLELGDSALYLCASSPRDSGSEKLFFGSGTQLSVL.

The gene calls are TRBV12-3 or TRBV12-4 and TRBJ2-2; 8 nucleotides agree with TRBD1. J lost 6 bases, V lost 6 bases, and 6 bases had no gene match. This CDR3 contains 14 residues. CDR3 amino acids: CASSRQGIAGELFF. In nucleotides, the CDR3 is TGTGCCAGCAGCCGACAGGGGATAGCCGGGGAGCTGTTTTTT.